Presented here are 21 T cell receptor beta chains from one specimen sequenced in a study of T cells in Graves' hyperthyroidism and ophthalmopathy. TCR beta CDR3 region amplification was performed from RNA transcripts. HTBI primers drove first-round RT-PCR of the TCR CDR3. One entry per CDR3 protein results from TCRdb running MiXCR on the multiplex PCR reads. The data contain approximately 740,000 distinct CDR3 sequences, 14% of them seen just once; the ten biggest clones take up roughly a tenth. The sample taken for sequencing was blood. Source of these receptors: a woman aged 18 to 35 with Graves' hyperthyroidism.

The chain uses TRBV19 and TRBJ2-3; 7 bases align to TRBD2. Germline V lookup: CDR1 LNHDA, CDR2 SQIVND (reference sequence). V trimming: 11 bases; J trimming: 7 bases; junction bases outside the gene matches: 15. The CDR3 runs 14 residues. Here the CDR3 DNA reads TGTGCCGCTTCTAAGGCGGGAGCTACAAATACGCAGTATTTT. Protein sequence: CAASKAGATNTQYF.

This clonotype showed up many times. This sequence joins TRBV3-1 and TRBJ1-4, with a weak D call TRBD1 (5 bases). This CDR3 is 13 amino acids long. Germline CDR1 reads LGHDT; CDR2 reads YNNKEL (reference sequence). V was shortened by 4 bases and J by 9 bases, with 12 bases between the two germline ends. The CDR3 sequence: CASSPEGTKKLFF. In DNA form, the CDR3 reads TGTGCCAGCAGCCCTGAGGGGACGAAAAAACTGTTTTTT.

V gene TRBV30 combines with J gene TRBJ2-6; tentatively, D is TRBD1 or TRBD2 (6 bases each). The CDR3 is 16 residues long. Germline lookup yields CDR1 GTSNPN and CDR2 SVGIG (reference sequence). V lost 5 bases and J 0 bases, leaving 14 bases between the germline ends. The CDR3 DNA is TGTGCCTGGGCGGGGCTGGGGGCCTCTGGGGCCAACGTCCTGACTTTC. This codes for CAWAGLGASGANVLTF.

This clonotype occurred a few times. The V and J genes are TRBV11-2 and TRBJ2-3, with 7 bases aligning to TRBD2. The CDR3 runs 19 residues. V lost 1 base, J lost 1 base, and 14 bases stayed unmatched. The germline V gene encodes CDR1 SGHAT and CDR2 FQNNGV. The DNA of the CDR3 is TGTGCCAGCAGCTTAGCCTACCGGGTCGCGGGAGTTGGCACAGATACGCAGTATTTT. This gives the protein CASSLAYRVAGVGTDTQYF.

The rearrangement links TRBV6-1 to TRBJ2-3; D assignment may be TRBD1 or TRBD2 (6 bases each). From germline, CDR1 is MNHNS and CDR2 SASEGT. Trimming took off 5 bases at V and 1 base at J, with 16 bases between the two ends. This CDR3 has 16 amino acids. The CDR3 DNA sequence: TGTGCCAGCAGTCTTACGGGGGCGACTGGCACAGATACGCAGTATTTT. Its protein product is CASSLTGATGTDTQYF.

The genes are TRBV29-1 and TRBJ2-5; either TRBD1 or TRBD2 may fit D (6 bases each). The germline V gene has CDR1 SQVTM and CDR2 ANQGSEA. Deletions cut 5 bases from V and 8 bases from J, with 15 bases between. The CDR3 spans 12 residues. The CDR3 here is CSVSRGQGTQYF. CDR3 nucleotides: TGCAGCGTTAGCCGGGGGCAGGGTACCCAGTACTTC.

This clonotype showed up many times. For the CDR3, the DNA is TGTGCCAGCTCCGACAGGGGAGAGCAGTTCTTC. Its protein is CASSDRGEQFF. The chain recombines TRBV6-1 with TRBJ2-1; TRBD1 matches at 8 bases. The CDR3 runs to 11 residues. Germline CDR1 MNHNS, CDR2 SASEGT. V shed 8 bases and J 10 bases; nucleotides not matched to a gene: 4.

The chain is built from TRBV30 and TRBJ2-6; tentatively, D is TRBD1 or TRBD2 (5 bases each). The CDR3 totals 15 residues. V gave up 5 bases and J gave up 0 bases, with 11 bases separating them. Per the germline V gene, CDR1 is GTSNPN and CDR2 is SVGIG (reference sequence). The CDR3 protein is CAWALGPSGANVLTF. In DNA form, the CDR3 reads TGTGCCTGGGCCTTGGGACCCTCTGGGGCCAACGTCCTGACTTTC.

The CDR3 sequence is CASSQTSSEQFF. The CDR3 DNA sequence: TGTGCCAGCAGTCAGACTTCTTCGGAGCAGTTCTTC. The V call is TRBV6-2 or TRBV6-3, the J call TRBJ2-1, with D unresolved. The CDR3 runs to 12 residues. The V and J ends lost 5 bases and 10 bases respectively, with 12 bases between them. The germline V gene encodes CDR1 MNHEY and CDR2 SVGEGT.

The chain recombines TRBV6-1 with TRBJ2-1, with 8 bases fitting TRBD2. CDR1 is MNHNS, CDR2 SASEGT, per germline. The CDR3 loop spans 13 amino acids. Trimming took 5 bases from V and 7 from J; bases not matched to a gene: 4. The CDR3 nucleotides read TGTGCCAGCAGTACGGGACTAGTAAATGAGCAGTTCTTC. Translating gives CASSTGLVNEQFF.

In its sample, this clonotype was seen many times. The gene calls are TRBV2 and TRBJ2-7; D possibly corresponds to TRBD2 (6 bases). Germline V gene lookup returns CDR1 SNHLY and CDR2 FYNNEI. The CDR3 contains 16 residues. The V and J ends lost 2 bases and 10 bases respectively, with 24 bases between them. The CDR3 region is CASSEPEDAPGLIQYF. CDR3 nucleotide sequence: TGTGCCAGCAGTGAACCAGAGGATGCTCCGGGACTGATACAGTACTTC.

This clonotype was detected many times. This sequence joins TRBV7-9 and TRBJ2-1; 12 nucleotides match TRBD2. Germline V lookup: CDR1 SEHNR, CDR2 FQNEAQ (reference sequence). V shed 4 bases, J shed 8 bases, and the junction held 9 bases outside the gene matches. This CDR3 is built from 16 residues. The CDR3 loop is CASSSKTSSGRDEQFF. The DNA for the CDR3 is TGTGCCAGCAGCTCCAAGACGTCTAGCGGGAGGGATGAGCAGTTCTTC. Using reference TRBV7-9 and TRBJ2-1 for the parts outside the CDR3, the full variable domain is DTGVSQNPRHKITKRGQNVTFRCDPISEHNRLYWYRQTLGQGPEFLTYFQNEAQLEKSRLLSDRFSAERPKGSFSTLEIQRTEQGDSAMYLCASSSKTSSGRDEQFFGPGTRLTVL.

Ten or more counts support this clonotype. The chain couples TRBV12-3 or TRBV12-4 to TRBJ2-6; D uncertain. Trimming pared 6 bases from V and 4 bases from J, leaving 25 bases between. The CDR3 consists of 19 residues. CDR3 sequence reads: CASRPQTGSQAEGANVLTF. CDR3 DNA sequence: TGTGCCAGCAGGCCTCAAACTGGCAGCCAGGCGGAAGGGGCCAACGTCCTGACTTTC.

Many counts were recorded for this clonotype. The rearrangement joins TRBV5-5 to TRBJ2-5; TRBD1 aligns across 9 bases. The CDR3 sequence is 15 residues long. The V and J ends lost 5 bases and 3 bases, in that order; junction bases with no gene match: 8. Looked up from germline, CDR1 is SGHKS and CDR2 is YYEKEE (reference sequence). DNA for the CDR3: TGTGCCAGCAGTCCAGGGACAGGGAGAAAAGAGACCCAGTACTTC. Translation: CASSPGTGRKETQYF.

The V and J genes are TRBV6-5 and TRBJ2-1, with TRBD2 matching 7 bases. J was trimmed by 7 bases and V by 8 bases; bases with no gene match: 11. Germline CDR1 is MNHEY and CDR2 is SVGAGI. The CDR3 totals 14 residues. CDR3 bases: TGTGCCAGCCGTTCCCGGACTAGTAAAAATGAGCAGTTCTTC. It specifies CASRSRTSKNEQFF.

In its sample, this clonotype was seen many times. J is TRBJ2-3 and V is TRBV20-1; no firm D call. Trimming pared 5 bases from V and 3 bases from J, leaving 18 bases between. Germline values: CDR1 DFQATT, CDR2 SNEGSKA (reference sequence). The CDR3 is 15 residues long. The CDR3, as DNA: TGCAGTGCTCTCGCGACCGTCAAGAGGACAGATACGCAGTATTTT. It translates to CSALATVKRTDTQYF.

This clonotype has ten or more counts. The genes are TRBV2 and TRBJ2-6; no clear D. CDR3 length: 13 residues. Looked up from germline, CDR1 is SNHLY and CDR2 is FYNNEI. Deletions cut 8 bases from V and 6 bases from J, with 11 bases between. The CDR3 here is CASAPPQANVLTF. The CDR3 nucleotides are TGTGCCAGCGCACCTCCTCAGGCCAACGTCCTGACTTTC. Complete variable domain (other parts from reference TRBV2 and TRBJ2-6): EPEVTQTPSHQVTQMGQEVILRCVPISNHLYFYWYRQILGQKVEFLVSFYNNEISEKSEIFDDQFSVERPDGSNFTLKIRSTKLEDSAMYFCASAPPQANVLTFGAGSRLTVL.

This chain uses TRBV11-2 with TRBJ2-5; D may be TRBD2 (6 bases). The ends were cut back, 4 bases at V and 5 bases at J, with 11 bases in the middle. Germline lookup yields CDR1 SGHAT and CDR2 FQNNGV. The CDR3 loop spans 13 amino acids. DNA of the CDR3: TGTGCCAGCAGCTCGGGACTGACGGAGACCCAGTACTTC. This encodes CASSSGLTETQYF.

V is TRBV28 and J is TRBJ2-7, with 9 bases lining up with TRBD2. With V trimmed by 9 bases and J by 4 bases, 7 bases remained unmatched. Germline lookup yields CDR1 MDHEN and CDR2 SYDVKM. This CDR3 spans 13 amino acids. The CDR3 sequence: CARSLAGYYEQYF. The CDR3 DNA is TGTGCCAGGAGTCTAGCGGGATATTACGAGCAGTACTTC.

V and J are TRBV6-1 and TRBJ1-2; D ambiguous. The CDR3 contains 12 residues. The germline V and J ends were trimmed by 6 bases and 2 bases, with 7 bases remaining between them. Germline lookup yields CDR1 MNHNS and CDR2 SASEGT. CDR3 DNA: TGTGCCAGCAGCGGCCCAAACTATGGCTACACCTTC. As protein: CASSGPNYGYTF.

The chain joins TRBV6-2 or TRBV6-3 to TRBJ2-4, with D perhaps matching TRBD2 (5 bases). This CDR3 comprises 20 residues. V lost 6 bases and J 0 bases, leaving 27 bases between the germline ends. CDR1 is MNHEY, CDR2 SVGEGT, per germline. CDR3 loop: CASSPLSDWVVMVAKNIQYF. In DNA form, the CDR3 reads TGTGCCAGCAGCCCCCTCTCGGACTGGGTTGTTATGGTAGCCAAAAACATTCAGTACTTC.